This T cell receptor (beta chain) came from a study of T cell changes during pregnancy in multiple sclerosis. This clone was seen only once. Sequencing was performed with immunoSEQ multiplex PCR; in TCRdb, only in-frame clones are kept and a portion is missing. The table shows 40,000 to 45,000 clones, with about 89% occurring only once. The sequencing used CD4+ T cells from peripheral blood mononuclear cells, collected before pregnancy. The sequence was collected from a female donor with multiple sclerosis, enrolled in a pregnancy study.

The CDR3 region is CASAGDETEAFF. CDR3 coding DNA: TGTGCCAGCGCGGGGGATGAAACTGAAGCTTTCTTT. This chain links TRBV4-2 with TRBJ1-1, with a possible D match to TRBD1 (5 bases). Germline CDR1 is LGHNA and CDR2 is YNFKEQ. CDR3 length: 12 amino acids. The V end lost 8 bases, the J end lost 5 bases, and 12 bases lay between the germline ends.